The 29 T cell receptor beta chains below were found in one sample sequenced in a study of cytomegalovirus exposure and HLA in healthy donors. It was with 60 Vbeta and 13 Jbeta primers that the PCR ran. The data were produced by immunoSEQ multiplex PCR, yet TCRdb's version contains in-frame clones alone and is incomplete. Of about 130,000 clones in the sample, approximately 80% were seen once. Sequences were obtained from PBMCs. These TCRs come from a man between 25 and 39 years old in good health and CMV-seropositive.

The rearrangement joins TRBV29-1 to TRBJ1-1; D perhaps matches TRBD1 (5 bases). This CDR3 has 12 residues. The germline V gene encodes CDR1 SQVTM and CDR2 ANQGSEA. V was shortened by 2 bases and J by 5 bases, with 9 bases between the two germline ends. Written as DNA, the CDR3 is TGCAGCGTTGAACAGGGAGGAACTGAAGCTTTCTTT. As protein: CSVEQGGTEAFF.

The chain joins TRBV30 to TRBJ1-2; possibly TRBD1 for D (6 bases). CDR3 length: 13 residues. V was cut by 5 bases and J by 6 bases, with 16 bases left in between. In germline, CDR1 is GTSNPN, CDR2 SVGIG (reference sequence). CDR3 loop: CAWGPDRSNGYTF. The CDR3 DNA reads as TGTGCCTGGGGCCCCGACAGGTCGAATGGCTACACCTTC. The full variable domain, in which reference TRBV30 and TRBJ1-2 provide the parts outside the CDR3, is SQTIHQWPATLVQPVGSPLSLECTVEGTSNPNLYWYRQAAGRGLQLLFYSVGIGQISSEVPQNLSASRPQDRQFILSSKKLLLSDSGFYLCAWGPDRSNGYTFGSGTRLTVV.

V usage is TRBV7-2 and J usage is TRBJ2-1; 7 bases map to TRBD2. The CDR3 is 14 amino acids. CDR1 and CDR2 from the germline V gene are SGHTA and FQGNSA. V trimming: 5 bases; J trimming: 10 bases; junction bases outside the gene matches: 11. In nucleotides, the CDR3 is TGTGCCAGCAGCCCTAAGGGTGCGGGGGTCGAGCAGTTCTTC. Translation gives CASSPKGAGVEQFF.

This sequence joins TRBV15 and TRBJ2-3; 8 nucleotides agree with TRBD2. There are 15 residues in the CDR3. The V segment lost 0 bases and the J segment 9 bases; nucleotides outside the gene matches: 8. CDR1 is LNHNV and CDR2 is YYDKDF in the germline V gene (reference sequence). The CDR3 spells CATSRDPAGLGTQYF. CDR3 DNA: TGTGCCACCAGCAGAGACCCGGCGGGACTAGGAACGCAGTATTTT.

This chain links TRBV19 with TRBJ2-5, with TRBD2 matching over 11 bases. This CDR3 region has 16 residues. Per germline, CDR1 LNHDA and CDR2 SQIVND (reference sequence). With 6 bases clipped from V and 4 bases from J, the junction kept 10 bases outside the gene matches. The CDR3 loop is CASRAGTSGVRETQYF. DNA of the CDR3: TGTGCCAGTAGAGCCGGGACTAGCGGTGTTAGAGAGACCCAGTACTTC.

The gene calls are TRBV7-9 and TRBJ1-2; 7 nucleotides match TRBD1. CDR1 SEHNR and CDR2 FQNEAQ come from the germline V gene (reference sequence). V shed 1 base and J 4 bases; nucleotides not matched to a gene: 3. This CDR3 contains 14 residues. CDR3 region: CASSLEGAGYGYTF. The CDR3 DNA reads TGTGCCAGCAGCTTAGAGGGGGCGGGCTATGGCTACACCTTC.

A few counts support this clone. For the CDR3, the DNA is TGTGCCAGCAGCCCCTCGACCGGGGAGCTGTTTTTT. It is translated as CASSPSTGELFF. The chain recombines TRBV5-6 with TRBJ2-2, with D unclear. V shed 4 bases and J shed 5 bases, with 6 bases lying between them. The CDR3 runs 12 residues. Per germline, CDR1 SGHDT and CDR2 YYEEEE.

The CDR3 nucleotides are TGTGCCAGCAGCTCCCTCACTCGGGGGATCTACGAGCAGTACTTC. Its protein is CASSSLTRGIYEQYF. The V and J genes are TRBV11-2 and TRBJ2-7; TRBD2 might be the D (6 bases). This CDR3 has 15 amino acids. Looked up from germline, CDR1 is SGHAT and CDR2 is FQNNGV. The V gene lost 4 bases and the J gene lost 3 bases, with 16 bases spanning the gap.

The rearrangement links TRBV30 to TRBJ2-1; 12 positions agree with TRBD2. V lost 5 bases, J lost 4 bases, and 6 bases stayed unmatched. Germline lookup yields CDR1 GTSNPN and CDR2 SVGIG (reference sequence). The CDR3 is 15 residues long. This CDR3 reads CAWQTSGSVYNEQFF. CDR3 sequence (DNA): TGTGCCTGGCAGACTAGCGGGAGTGTATACAATGAGCAGTTCTTC.

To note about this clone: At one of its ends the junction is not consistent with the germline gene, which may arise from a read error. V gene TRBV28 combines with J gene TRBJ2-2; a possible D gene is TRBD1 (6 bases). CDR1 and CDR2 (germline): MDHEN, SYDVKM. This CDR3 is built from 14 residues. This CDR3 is CASSGQLNTGELLF. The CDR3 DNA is TGTGCCAGCAGCGGACAGCTAAACACCGGGGAGCTGCTTTTT.

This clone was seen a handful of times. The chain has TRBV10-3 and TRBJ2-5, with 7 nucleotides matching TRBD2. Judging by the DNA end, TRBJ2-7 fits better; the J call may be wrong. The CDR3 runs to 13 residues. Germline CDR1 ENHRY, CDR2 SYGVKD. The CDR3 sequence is CAISELSSGEQYF. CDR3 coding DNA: TGTGCCATCAGTGAGTTGTCTAGCGGCGAGCAGTACTTC.

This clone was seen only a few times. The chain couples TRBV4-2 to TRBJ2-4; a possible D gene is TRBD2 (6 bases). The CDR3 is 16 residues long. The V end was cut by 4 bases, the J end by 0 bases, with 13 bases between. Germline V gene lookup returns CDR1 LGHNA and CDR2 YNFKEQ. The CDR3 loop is CASSPWGRLAKNIQYF. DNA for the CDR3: TGTGCCAGCAGCCCGTGGGGGAGGCTAGCCAAAAACATTCAGTACTTC.

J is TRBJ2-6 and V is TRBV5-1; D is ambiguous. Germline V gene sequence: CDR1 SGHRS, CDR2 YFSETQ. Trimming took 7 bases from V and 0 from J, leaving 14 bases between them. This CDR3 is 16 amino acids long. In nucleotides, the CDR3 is TGCGCCAGCGCCCTTCAACTTTTCTCTGGGGCCAACGTCCTGACTTTC. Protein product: CASALQLFSGANVLTF.

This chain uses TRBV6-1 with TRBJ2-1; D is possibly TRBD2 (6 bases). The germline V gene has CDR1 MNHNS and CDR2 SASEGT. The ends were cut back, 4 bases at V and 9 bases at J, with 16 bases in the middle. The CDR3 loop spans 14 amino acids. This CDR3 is CASSGGVGRGEQFF. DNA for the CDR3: TGTGCCAGCAGTGGGGGGGTAGGAAGGGGTGAGCAGTTCTTC.

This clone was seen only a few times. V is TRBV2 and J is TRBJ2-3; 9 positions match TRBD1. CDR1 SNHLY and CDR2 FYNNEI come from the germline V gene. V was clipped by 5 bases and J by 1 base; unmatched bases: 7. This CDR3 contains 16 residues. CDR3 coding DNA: TGTGCCAGCAGTCGGGACAGGGAAGATGGCACAGATACGCAGTATTTT. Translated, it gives CASSRDREDGTDTQYF.

The CDR3 sequence: CASSPRQGAGEQYF. CDR3 coding DNA: TGCGCCAGCAGCCCAAGACAGGGGGCGGGGGAGCAGTACTTC. The gene calls are TRBV4-3 and TRBJ2-7, with 10 bases fitting TRBD1. The CDR3 covers 14 residues. Looked up from germline, CDR1 is LGHNA and CDR2 is YSLEER. V dropped 4 bases and J dropped 7; count of bases not matched to a gene: 7.

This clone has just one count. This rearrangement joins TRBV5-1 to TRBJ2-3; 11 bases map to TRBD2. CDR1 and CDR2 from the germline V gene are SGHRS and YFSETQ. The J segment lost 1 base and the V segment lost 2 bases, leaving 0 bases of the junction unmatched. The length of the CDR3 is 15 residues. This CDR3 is CASSFSGRGTDTQYF. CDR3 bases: TGCGCCAGCAGCTTTAGCGGGAGGGGCACAGATACGCAGTATTTT.

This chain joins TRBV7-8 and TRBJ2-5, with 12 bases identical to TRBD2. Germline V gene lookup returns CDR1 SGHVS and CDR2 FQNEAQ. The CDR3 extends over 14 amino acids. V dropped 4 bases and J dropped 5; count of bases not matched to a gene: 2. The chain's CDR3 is CASSSLAGGETQYF. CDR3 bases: TGTGCCAGCAGCTCCCTAGCGGGAGGGGAGACCCAGTACTTC.

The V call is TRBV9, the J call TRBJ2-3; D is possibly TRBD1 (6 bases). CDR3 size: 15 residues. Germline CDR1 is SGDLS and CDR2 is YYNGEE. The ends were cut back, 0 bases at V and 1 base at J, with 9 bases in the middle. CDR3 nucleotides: TGTGCCAGCAGCGTAGGACAGGAAGGCACAGATACGCAGTATTTT. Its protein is CASSVGQEGTDTQYF.

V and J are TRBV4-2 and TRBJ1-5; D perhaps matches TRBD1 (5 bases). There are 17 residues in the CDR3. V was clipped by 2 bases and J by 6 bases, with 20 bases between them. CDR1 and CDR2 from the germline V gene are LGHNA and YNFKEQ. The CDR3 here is CASSQYREAFTGQPQHF. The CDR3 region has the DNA TGTGCCAGCAGCCAATACCGGGAGGCCTTTACAGGTCAGCCCCAGCATTTT.

Here the CDR3 DNA reads TGTGCCAGCAGCCAGGTGGGGGCGGAGACTGAAGCTTTCTTT. Encoded protein: CASSQVGAETEAFF. The V gene is TRBV7-9, the J gene TRBJ1-1, with TRBD1 as a possible D gene (6 bases). Between the trimmed V and J ends, which lost 5 bases and 5 bases, there was a span of 15 bases. This CDR3 contains 14 residues. Germline CDR1 reads SEHNR; CDR2 reads FQNEAQ (reference sequence).

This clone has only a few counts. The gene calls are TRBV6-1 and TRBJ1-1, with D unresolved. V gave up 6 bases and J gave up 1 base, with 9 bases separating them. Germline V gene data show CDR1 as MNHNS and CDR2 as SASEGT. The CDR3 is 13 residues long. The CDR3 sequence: CASRDRGNTEAFF. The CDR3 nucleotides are TGTGCCAGCAGAGATCGGGGGAACACTGAAGCTTTCTTT.

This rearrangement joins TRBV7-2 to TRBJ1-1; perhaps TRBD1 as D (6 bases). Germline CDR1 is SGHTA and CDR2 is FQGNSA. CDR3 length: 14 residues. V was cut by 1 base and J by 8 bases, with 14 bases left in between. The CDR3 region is CASSLDIGRGEAFF. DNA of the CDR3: TGTGCCAGCAGCTTAGATATTGGCAGGGGAGAAGCTTTCTTT.

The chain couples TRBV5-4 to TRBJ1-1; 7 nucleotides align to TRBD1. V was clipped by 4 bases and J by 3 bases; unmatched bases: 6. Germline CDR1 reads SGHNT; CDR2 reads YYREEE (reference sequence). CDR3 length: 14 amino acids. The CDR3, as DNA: TGTGCCAGCAGCCCCACTGGGACAGACACTGAAGCTTTCTTT. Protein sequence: CASSPTGTDTEAFF.

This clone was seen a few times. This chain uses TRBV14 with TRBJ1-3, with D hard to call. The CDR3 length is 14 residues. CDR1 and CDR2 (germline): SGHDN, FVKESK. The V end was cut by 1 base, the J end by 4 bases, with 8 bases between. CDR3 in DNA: TGTGCCAGCAGCCAAGGATCCAGGGGAAACACCATATATTTT. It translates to CASSQGSRGNTIYF.

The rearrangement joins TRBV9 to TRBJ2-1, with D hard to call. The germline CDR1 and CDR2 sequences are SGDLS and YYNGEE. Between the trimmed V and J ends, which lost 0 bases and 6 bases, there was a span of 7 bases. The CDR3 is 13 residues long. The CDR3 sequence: CASSVVSGNEQFF. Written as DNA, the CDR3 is TGTGCCAGCAGCGTAGTATCGGGCAATGAGCAGTTCTTC.

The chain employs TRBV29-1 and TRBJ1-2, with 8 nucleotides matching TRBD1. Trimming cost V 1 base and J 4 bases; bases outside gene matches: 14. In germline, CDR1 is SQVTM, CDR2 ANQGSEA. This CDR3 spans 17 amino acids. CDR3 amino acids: CSVEGGDRFGLSYGYTF. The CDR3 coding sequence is TGCAGCGTTGAAGGGGGGGACAGGTTCGGTTTGAGCTATGGCTACACCTTC.

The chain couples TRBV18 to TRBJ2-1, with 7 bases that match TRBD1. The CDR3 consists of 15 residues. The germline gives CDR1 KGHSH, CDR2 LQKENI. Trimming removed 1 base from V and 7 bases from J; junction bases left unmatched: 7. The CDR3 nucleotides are TGTGCCAGCTCACCACAAGGACAGGACGGGAATGAGCAGTTCTTC. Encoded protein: CASSPQGQDGNEQFF.

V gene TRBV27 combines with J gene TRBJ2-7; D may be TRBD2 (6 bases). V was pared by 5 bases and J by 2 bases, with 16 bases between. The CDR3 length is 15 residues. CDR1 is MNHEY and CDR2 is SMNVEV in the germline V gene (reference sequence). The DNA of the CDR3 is TGTGCCAGCAGTCTCCCCGGGACTCCGCCCTACGAGCAGTACTTC. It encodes CASSLPGTPPYEQYF.